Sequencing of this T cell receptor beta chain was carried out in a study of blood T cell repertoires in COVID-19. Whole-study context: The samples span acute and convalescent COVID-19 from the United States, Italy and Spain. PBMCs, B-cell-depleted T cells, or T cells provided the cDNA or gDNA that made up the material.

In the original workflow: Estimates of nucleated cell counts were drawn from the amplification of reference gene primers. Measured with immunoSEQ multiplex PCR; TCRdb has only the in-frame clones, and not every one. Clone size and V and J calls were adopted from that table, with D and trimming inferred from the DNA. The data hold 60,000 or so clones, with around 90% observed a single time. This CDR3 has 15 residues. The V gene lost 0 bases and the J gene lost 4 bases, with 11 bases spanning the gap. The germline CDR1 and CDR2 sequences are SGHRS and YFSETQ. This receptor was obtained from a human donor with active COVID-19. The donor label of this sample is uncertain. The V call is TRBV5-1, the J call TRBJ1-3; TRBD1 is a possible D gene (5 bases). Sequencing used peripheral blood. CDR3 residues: CASSLESGLGNTIYF. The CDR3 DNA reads TGCGCCAGCAGCTTGGAGTCAGGGCTAGGAAACACCATATATTTT.